What follows are 24 T cell receptor beta chains derived from one specimen sequenced in a study of immune evolution from preneoplasia to lung adenocarcinoma. Data came from immunoSEQ multiplex PCR; TCRdb stores just in-frame clones and leaves some out. This sample yields some 4,500 clones, of which roughly 90% are seen a single time; around 3.1% belongs to the top ten. The sample was FFPE invasive lung adenocarcinoma tissue. The receptors shown here come from a person in their fifties with lung adenocarcinoma.

The CDR3 DNA sequence: TGTGCCAGCAGCGGGGCCCAGGGATCTCACTCTGGAAACACCATATATTTT. It is translated as CASSGAQGSHSGNTIYF. The chain couples TRBV9 to TRBJ1-3, with a tentative D call TRBD1 (5 bases). The CDR3 consists of 17 residues. V lost 3 bases, J lost 0 bases, and 16 bases lay in between. Germline assignment: CDR1 SGDLS and CDR2 YYNGEE.

CDR3 DNA: TGCGCCAGCAGCTTGAACCATAATGAAAAACTGTTTTTT. This sequence encodes CASSLNHNEKLFF. V gene TRBV5-1 combines with J gene TRBJ1-4; D gene uncertain. Trimming shortened V by 1 base and J by 4 bases, and 5 bases separated the two germline ends. This CDR3 contains 13 residues. Per the germline V gene, CDR1 is SGHRS and CDR2 is YFSETQ.

The chain couples TRBV2 to TRBJ2-7; D perhaps matches TRBD2 (6 bases). This CDR3 is 12 amino acids long. The germline V gene encodes CDR1 SNHLY and CDR2 FYNNEI. Trimming stripped 8 bases from V and 4 bases from J, with 12 bases between. CDR3 loop: CASERASYEQYF. For the CDR3, the DNA is TGTGCCAGCGAGCGGGCTTCGTACGAGCAGTACTTC.

This chain uses TRBV28 with TRBJ2-7; D may be TRBD1 or TRBD2 (5 bases each). Germline loops: CDR1 MDHEN, CDR2 SYDVKM. V lost 5 bases, J lost 3 bases, and 20 bases lay in between. CDR3 size: 16 residues. The chain's CDR3 is CASSPLPGTGHYEQYF. The CDR3 DNA follows: TGTGCCAGCAGTCCTCTTCCCGGGACCGGGCACTACGAGCAGTACTTC.

This chain uses TRBV19 with TRBJ1-2, with 9 bases lining up with TRBD1. The germline gives CDR1 LNHDA, CDR2 SQIVND (reference sequence). The CDR3 has 15 residues. The V segment lost 6 bases and the J segment 4 bases; nucleotides outside the gene matches: 9. CDR3 sequence (DNA): TGTGCCAGTAGCCGTAGACAGGGGGTACGCTATGGCTACACCTTC. It yields the protein CASSRRQGVRYGYTF.

Only one count was recorded for this clone. The chain couples TRBV10-2 to TRBJ2-5; no reliable D call. The CDR3 runs 12 residues. Trimming removed 0 bases at V and 4 bases at J, with 3 bases between. Germline V gene sequence: CDR1 WSHSY, CDR2 SAAADI. CDR3 loop: CASSESPETQYF. For the CDR3, the DNA is TGCGCCAGCAGTGAGTCTCCAGAGACCCAGTACTTC.

V usage is TRBV5-1 and J usage is TRBJ1-1, with no clear D. Germline-derived CDR1 and CDR2 are SGHRS and YFSETQ. Trimming took off 1 base at V and 4 bases at J, with 17 bases between the two ends. The CDR3 consists of 16 residues. This CDR3 is CASSLSAGLLGTEAFF. CDR3 nucleotides: TGCGCCAGCAGCTTGAGTGCAGGTCTGCTTGGCACTGAAGCTTTCTTT. The whole variable domain, filled in from reference TRBV5-1 and TRBJ1-1, reads KAGVTQTPRYLIKTRGQQVTLSCSPISGHRSVSWYQQTPGQGLQFLFEYFSETQRNKGNFPGRFSGRQFSNSRSEMNVSTLELGDSALYLCASSLSAGLLGTEAFFGQGTRLTVV.

The CDR3 is CASSLTVADQETQYF. Written as DNA, the CDR3 is TGTGCCAGCAGCTTAACGGTGGCAGACCAAGAGACCCAGTACTTC. The chain combines TRBV7-3 with TRBJ2-5; no reliable D call. The CDR3 runs to 15 residues. Germline V CDR1 and CDR2: SGHTA, FQGTGA. Trimming shortened V by 0 bases and J by 0 bases, and 8 bases separated the two germline ends. Supplemented by reference TRBV7-3 and TRBJ2-5, the full variable domain reads GAGVSQTPSNKVTEKGKYVELRCDPISGHTALYWYRQSLGQGPEFLIYFQGTGAADDSGLPNDRFFAVRPEGSVSTLKIQRTERGDSAVYLCASSLTVADQETQYFGPGTRLLVL.

The chain recombines TRBV30 with TRBJ1-2; 7 positions match TRBD1. J gave up 4 bases and V 1 base, and 6 bases lay outside the gene matches. CDR1 is GTSNPN, CDR2 SVGIG, per germline (reference sequence). The CDR3 runs to 14 residues. CDR3 loop: CAWSGGRGPYGYTF. In nucleotides, the CDR3 is TGTGCCTGGAGTGGGGGTAGGGGGCCCTATGGCTACACCTTC.

The chain carries TRBV4-1 and TRBJ2-2; D is unresolved. The length of the CDR3 is 14 residues. CDR1 MGHRA and CDR2 YSYEKL come from the germline V gene. Trimming took off 1 base at V and 1 base at J, with 4 bases between the two ends. CDR3 sequence: CASSQAENTGELFF. In DNA form, the CDR3 reads TGCGCCAGCAGCCAAGCGGAGAACACCGGGGAGCTGTTTTTT.

The J gene is TRBJ1-2, the V gene TRBV28; no clear D gene. The germline V gene encodes CDR1 MDHEN and CDR2 SYDVKM. V lost 3 bases to trimming and J lost 4 bases, with 12 bases between them. The CDR3 is 14 amino acids. CDR3 sequence: CASSFRELGYGYTF. The DNA of the CDR3 is TGTGCCAGCAGTTTTCGGGAATTGGGCTATGGCTACACCTTC.

The chain couples TRBV7-2 to TRBJ1-2, with D maybe TRBD1 (6 bases). V was shortened by 6 bases and J by 4 bases, with 18 bases between the two germline ends. This CDR3 has 15 residues. Germline loops: CDR1 SGHTA, CDR2 FQGNSA. CDR3 nucleotides: TGTGCCAGCAGTCGTGATTCCGGGACACCCTATGGCTACACCTTC. Protein product: CASSRDSGTPYGYTF. The whole variable domain, remainder taken from reference TRBV7-2 and TRBJ1-2, is GAGVSQSPSNKVTEKGKDVELRCDPISGHTALYWYRQSLGQGLEFLIYFQGNSAPDKSGLPSDRFSAERTGGSVSTLTIQRTQQEDSAVYLCASSRDSGTPYGYTFGSGTRLTVV.

The chain carries TRBV5-6 and TRBJ2-7; D possibly corresponds to TRBD1 (6 bases). Germline V lookup: CDR1 SGHDT, CDR2 YYEEEE. Trimming shortened V by 6 bases and J by 9 bases, and 25 bases separated the two germline ends. CDR3 length equals 15 residues. The CDR3 nucleotides read TGTGCCAGCAACTTTTATGGGACACCGTGGAATGGGCAGTACTTC. The encoded protein is CASNFYGTPWNGQYF.

V gene TRBV25-1 combines with J gene TRBJ2-1; 13 positions agree with TRBD2. Germline V gene lookup returns CDR1 MGHDK and CDR2 SYGVNS. The V and J ends lost 4 bases and 8 bases, in that order; junction bases with no gene match: 5. The CDR3 loop spans 15 amino acids. DNA for the CDR3: TGTGCCAGCAGTGCACGGACTAGCGGGGGAGATGAGCAGTTCTTC. Translated, it gives CASSARTSGGDEQFF.

The chain joins TRBV6-5 to TRBJ2-3, with D possibly TRBD2 on 6 matching bases. CDR1 is MNHEY, CDR2 SVGAGI, per germline. V was trimmed by 8 bases and J by 5 bases, leaving 11 bases between them. CDR3 length: 12 amino acids. DNA of the CDR3: TGTGCCAGCGGGGGGACGATAGATACGCAGTATTTT. This encodes CASGGTIDTQYF.

The rearrangement uses TRBV18 and TRBJ2-7; D is unclear. This CDR3 contains 13 residues. Trimming pared 1 base from V and 3 bases from J, leaving 7 bases between. CDR1 is KGHSH, CDR2 LQKENI, per germline. CDR3 sequence (DNA): TGTGCCAGCTCACCACGCAATGGCTACGAGCAGTACTTC. This encodes CASSPRNGYEQYF.

The chain links TRBV5-1 to TRBJ2-7; 10 bases match TRBD2. The CDR3 loop spans 18 amino acids. J lost 0 bases, V lost 3 bases, and 12 bases had no gene match. From germline, CDR1 is SGHRS and CDR2 YFSETQ. DNA for the CDR3: TGCGCCAGCAGCTACCCCGGACTAGCGGAGGGTTTCTCCTACGAGCAGTACTTC. Residues: CASSYPGLAEGFSYEQYF.

V usage is TRBV28 and J usage is TRBJ2-4, with TRBD2 matching 13 bases. The CDR3 contains 22 residues. The junction had 18 bases not matched to a gene; V was cut back by 4 bases and J by 0 bases. CDR1 MDHEN and CDR2 SYDVKM come from the germline V gene. In nucleotides, the CDR3 is TGTGCCAGCAGTTCCACTCGCTGGACTAGCGGGAGAATCCCGCTAGCCAAAAACATTCAGTACTTC. This gives the protein CASSSTRWTSGRIPLAKNIQYF.

The sample holds a few counts of this clone. V is TRBV11-3 and J is TRBJ1-2; D is uncertain. CDR3 size: 17 residues. V lost 2 bases, J lost 0 bases, and 16 bases lay in between. Germline loops: CDR1 SGHNT, CDR2 YENEEA. CDR3 nucleotide sequence: TGTGCCAGCAGCTTAAGACGGAGGAGTTGGACTAACTATGGCTACACCTTC. It encodes CASSLRRRSWTNYGYTF.

The chain has TRBV30 and TRBJ1-6; tentative D call: TRBD1 (6 bases). The CDR3 has 14 residues. The ends were cut back, 5 bases at V and 5 bases at J, with 13 bases in the middle. Looked up from germline, CDR1 is GTSNPN and CDR2 is SVGIG (reference sequence). The CDR3 loop reads CAWGSGQDNSPLHF. For the CDR3, the DNA is TGTGCCTGGGGATCGGGACAAGATAATTCACCCCTCCACTTT.

The rearrangement joins TRBV21-1 to TRBJ2-7; TRBD1, the D gene given by the table, was not confirmed from the DNA. TRBV21-1 is marked as a pseudogene. The CDR3 is made up of 11 amino acids. The CDR3 DNA follows: TGTGCCAGCAGCGACAGCTACGAGCAGTACTTC. This translates into CASSDSYEQYF.

The chain employs TRBV29-1 and TRBJ2-7, with unresolved D. V dropped 6 bases and J dropped 1 base, with 7 bases sitting between them. CDR3 length: 11 residues. From germline, CDR1 is SQVTM and CDR2 ANQGSEA. The CDR3 region has the DNA TGCAGCGTCCGCCATTCCTACGAGCAGTACTTC. It translates to CSVRHSYEQYF.

The rearrangement joins TRBV6-5 to TRBJ2-1; TRBD1 matches at 8 bases. The CDR3 has 14 amino acids. The V segment lost 6 bases and the J segment 10 bases; nucleotides outside the gene matches: 11. Germline V gives CDR1 MNHEY, CDR2 SVGAGI. CDR3 bases: TGTGCCAGCAGACGCGTCCGAGGACAGGGAGAGCAGTTCTTC. Its translation: CASRRVRGQGEQFF.

This sequence joins TRBV7-9 and TRBJ1-1, with D unclear. The ends were cut back, 5 bases at V and 0 bases at J, with 10 bases in the middle. Germline V gene lookup returns CDR1 SEHNR and CDR2 FQNEAQ (reference sequence). The CDR3 is 14 residues long. In DNA form, the CDR3 reads TGTGCCAGCAGCCGACCTCTAATGAACACTGAAGCTTTCTTT. This translates into CASSRPLMNTEAFF.